This T cell receptor beta chain was documented in a study of T cell responses to AZD1222 COVID-19 vaccine. General study results and limits: Distributed over spike, vaccine-associated CD4 TCRs predominated at 160-218 and 743-854. Donors skewed white British and female; clonal diversity was possibly underestimated.

Doses given second, at about 4 or about 12 weeks, were pooled. As regards this clone: Its specificity is unknown.

Generated by immunoSEQ multiplex PCR, the TCRdb table keeps only in-frame clones and is missing some. The table shows 140,000 to 150,000 clones, with about 90% occurring only once. This CDR3 spans 13 amino acids. The germline CDR1 and CDR2 sequences are MNHEY and SVGAGI. Trimming took off 10 bases at V and 3 bases at J, with 13 bases between the two ends. The sequences come from peripheral blood, collected 28 days after the second AZD1222 dose. The receptor's source is an adult who received the AZD1222 COVID-19 vaccine. This sequence joins TRBV6-5 and TRBJ1-5; D unclear. CDR3 amino acids: CATRNSYNQPQHF. The CDR3 bases are TGTGCCACCCGGAACAGTTACAATCAGCCCCAGCATTTT.